This TCR beta chain was recorded in a study of blood T cell repertoires in COVID-19. Study in general: PBMCs, B-cell-depleted T cells, or T cells provided the cDNA or gDNA that made up the material.

This clone came up once. V was clipped by 0 bases and J by 5 bases; unmatched bases: 3. The CDR3 runs 15 residues. Germline V gene lookup returns CDR1 MNHNS and CDR2 SASEGT. The authors' processing: Amplifying reference gene primers gave estimates of nucleated cell counts. TCRdb's copy holds only in-frame clones and misses some; the assay was immunoSEQ multiplex PCR. V, J and clone size are taken as reported in that table, and D and trimming were inferred from the DNA itself. This table holds roughly 250,000 clones, approximately 85% found once. The sequencing input was peripheral blood. The source is a human donor with COVID-19, enrolled during active disease. The donor label of this sample is uncertain. The chain recombines TRBV6-1 with TRBJ1-5, with 8 bases that match TRBD1. This CDR3 is CASSEAGQDYQPQHF. The DNA for the CDR3 is TGTGCCAGCAGTGAAGCGGGACAGGACTATCAGCCCCAGCATTTT.